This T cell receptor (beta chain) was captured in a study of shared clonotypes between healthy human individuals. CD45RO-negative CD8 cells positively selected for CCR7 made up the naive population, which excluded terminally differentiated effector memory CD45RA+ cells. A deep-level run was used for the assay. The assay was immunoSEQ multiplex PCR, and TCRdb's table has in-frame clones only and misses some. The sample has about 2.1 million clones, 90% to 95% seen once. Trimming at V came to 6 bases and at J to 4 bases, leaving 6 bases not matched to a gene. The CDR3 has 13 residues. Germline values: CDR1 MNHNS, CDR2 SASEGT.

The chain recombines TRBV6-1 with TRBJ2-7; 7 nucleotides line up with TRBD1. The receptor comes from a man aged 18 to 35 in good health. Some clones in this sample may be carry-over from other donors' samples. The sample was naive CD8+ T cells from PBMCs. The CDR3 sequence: CASRVQGLYEQYF. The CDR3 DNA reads TGTGCCAGCAGGGTACAGGGGTTATACGAGCAGTACTTC.